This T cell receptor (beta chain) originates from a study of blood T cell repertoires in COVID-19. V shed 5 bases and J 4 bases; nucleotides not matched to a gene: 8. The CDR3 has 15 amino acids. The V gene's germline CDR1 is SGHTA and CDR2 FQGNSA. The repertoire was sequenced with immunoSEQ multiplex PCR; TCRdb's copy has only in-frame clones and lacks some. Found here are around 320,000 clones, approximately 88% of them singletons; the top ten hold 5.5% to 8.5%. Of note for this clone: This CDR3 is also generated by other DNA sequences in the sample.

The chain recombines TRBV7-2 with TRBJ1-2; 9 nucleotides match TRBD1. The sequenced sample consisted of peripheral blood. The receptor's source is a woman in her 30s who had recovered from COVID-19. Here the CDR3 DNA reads TGTGCCAGCAGCCCTGGACAGGGGTTCATCTATGGCTACACCTTC. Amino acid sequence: CASSPGQGFIYGYTF.